This entry concerns a single T cell receptor beta chain. Its antigen remains unidentified. The source of the sample is a study of cytomegalovirus exposure and HLA in healthy donors. The CDR3 length is 16 residues. The V gene's germline CDR1 is KGHSH and CDR2 LQKENI. V was clipped by 4 bases and J by 5 bases; unmatched bases: 9. General study results and limits: Some V segments, including TRBV6-2 and TRBV6-3, were excluded as indistinguishable.

PCR was performed using 60 Vbeta and 13 Jbeta primers. Sequenced by immunoSEQ multiplex PCR; TCRdb stores in-frame clones only, minus some. This table holds over 150,000 clones, roughly 80% found once. This rearrangement joins TRBV18 to TRBJ2-7, with TRBD1 matching 12 bases. The receptor comes from a man aged 18-30 years in good health and CMV-seropositive. The sequencing sample was made of PBMCs. The CDR3 DNA is TGTGCCAGCTCACAAAGGGACAGGGGGCTATTCGACGAGCAGTACTTC. Its protein product is CASSQRDRGLFDEQYF.